This paragraph reports one T cell receptor beta chain. There are 14 residues in the CDR3. V lost 6 bases to trimming and J lost 5 bases; unmatched junction nucleotides: 1. Germline V gives CDR1 MGHDK, CDR2 SYGVNS. Original processing methods: The assay estimated nucleated cells by amplifying reference gene primers. Profiled with immunoSEQ multiplex PCR; TCRdb holds only in-frame clones, not every one. V and J calls plus clone size are reproduced from that table; the DNA served to infer D and trimming. The sample shows a few hundred thousand clones, 90% of them seen only once. The data were obtained in a study of blood T cell repertoires in COVID-19. Background on the study: The study drew acute and convalescent COVID-19 samples from the United States, Italy and Spain. The cDNA or gDNA used as material had been derived from T cells, B-cell-depleted T cells, or PBMCs.

Cohorts were determined from participant-reported clinical history. The chain is built from TRBV25-1 and TRBJ2-1, with TRBD2 matching over 13 bases. The source is a woman aged 18-35 years with acute COVID-19. Sequencing used PBMCs or T cells enriched from blood (not recorded which). The CDR3 DNA follows: TGTGCCAGCAGCGGGACTAGCGGGGACAATGAGCAGTTCTTC. Protein sequence: CASSGTSGDNEQFF.